The sequence of this T cell receptor (beta chain) was determined in a study of cytomegalovirus exposure and HLA in healthy donors. Study background: Out of about 179 million T cells, an earlier analysis found about 120 million unique TCR beta sequences in total. Unique TCRs numbering some 80 million, obtained from HLA-typed donors, made up an early data release. Study results and caveats: It was taken for granted in presence/absence analyses that sequencing depth across donors was roughly uniform.

Trimming pared 4 bases from V and 5 bases from J, leaving 6 bases between. CDR1 is SNHLY and CDR2 is FYNNEI in the germline V gene. CDR3 size: 12 residues. Concerning this clone itself: The antigen remains undetermined.

Primers included in the PCR were 60 Vbeta and 13 Jbeta primers. Clones were read by immunoSEQ multiplex PCR, and TCRdb kept only the in-frame ones, dropping some. Of 150,000 to 200,000 clones in the sample, around 80% are singletons; the top ten hold around 2.1%. This chain joins TRBV2 and TRBJ1-5; D not certain. The sequencing sample was made of PBMCs. The source is a woman between 18 and 30 years old in good health and CMV-seropositive. CDR3 region: CASSAEDQPQHF. Here the CDR3 DNA reads TGTGCCAGCAGTGCAGAGGATCAGCCCCAGCATTTT.